This T cell receptor (beta chain) was found in a study of cytomegalovirus exposure and HLA in healthy donors. Study summary: Early released data had roughly 81 million unique TCRs, all coming from HLA-typed donors.

Primers for the PCR totalled 60 Vbeta and 13 Jbeta. Assay used: immunoSEQ multiplex PCR; TCRdb lists only in-frame clones, some missing. This sample carries around 200,000 clones, over 60% of them seen once, and the ten largest clones take approximately 1.8%. From germline, CDR1 is LNHDA and CDR2 SQIVND (reference sequence). The CDR3 consists of 13 residues. The germline V and J ends were trimmed by 8 bases and 4 bases, with 14 bases remaining between them. Sequenced material: PBMCs. V usage is TRBV19 and J usage is TRBJ1-1, with a tentative D call TRBD1 (6 bases). This clonotype was sampled from a male donor in good health and CMV-seronegative. In nucleotides, the CDR3 is TGTGCCAGTCAACAGGGTTTGATCACTGAAGCTTTCTTT. Amino acid sequence: CASQQGLITEAFF. The full variable domain, its missing parts supplied by reference TRBV19 and TRBJ1-1, is DGGITQSPKYLFRKEGQNVTLSCEQNLNHDAMYWYRQDPGQGLRLIYYSQIVNDFQKGDIAEGYSVSREKKESFPLTVTSAQKNPTAFYLCASQQGLITEAFFGQGTRLTVV.